A single T cell receptor beta chain is shown here with its context. This sample was included in a study of blood T cell repertoires in COVID-19. Across the study: The study drew acute and convalescent COVID-19 samples from the United States, Italy and Spain. T cells, B-cell-depleted T cells, or PBMCs supplied cDNA or gDNA.

The trim removed 4 bases at V and 1 base at J, leaving 9 bases unmatched. CDR1 and CDR2 (germline): MNHEY, SMNVEV (reference sequence). The CDR3 loop spans 20 amino acids. Original processing methods: For nucleated cells, counts were estimated from reference gene primer amplification. Some clones are missing from TCRdb's copy, which holds only in-frame ones; the method was immunoSEQ multiplex PCR. That table gives V, J and clone size, and the DNA gave D and trimming. The profile shows 66,000 or so clones, around three quarters of them singletons. The specimen sequenced was peripheral blood. This clonotype was sampled from a human donor in a cohort sampled during active COVID-19. The V gene is TRBV27, the J gene TRBJ2-6, with 14 bases identical to TRBD2. The chain's CDR3 is CASSSYGLAGGPSGANVLTF. The CDR3 DNA reads as TGTGCCAGCAGTTCATATGGACTAGCGGGGGGCCCGTCTGGGGCCAACGTCCTGACTTTC.